The 30 T cell receptor beta chains below were found in one sample sequenced in a study of blood T cell repertoires in COVID-19. Generated by immunoSEQ multiplex PCR, the TCRdb table keeps only in-frame clones and is missing some. The table has around 16,000 clones, about 85% seen once. The sequenced sample consisted of peripheral blood. Receptors were obtained from a human donor in a cohort sampled during active COVID-19.

This chain links TRBV11-2 with TRBJ1-3; 10 nucleotides match TRBD1. J was trimmed by 2 bases and V by 5 bases; bases with no gene match: 3. CDR1 and CDR2 (germline): SGHAT, FQNNGV. CDR3 length: 15 amino acids. CDR3 nucleotides: TGTGCCAGCAGCGGCGGGACAGGGGCTGGAAACACCATATATTTT. Protein: CASSGGTGAGNTIYF.

The sample holds one count of this clone. This chain connects TRBV5-5 to TRBJ2-3; D ambiguous. Germline CDR1 and CDR2: SGHKS and YYEKEE (reference sequence). CDR3 length: 16 amino acids. V lost 0 bases, J lost 0 bases, and 11 bases lay in between. For the CDR3, the DNA is TGTGCCAGCAGCTTGGCCTTGTCGCGGAGCACAGATACGCAGTATTTT. It is translated as CASSLALSRSTDTQYF.

The rearrangement uses TRBV19 and TRBJ1-2, with D possibly TRBD1 on 5 matching bases. The CDR3 runs to 14 residues. Trimming took off 5 bases at V and 8 bases at J, with 18 bases between the two ends. Germline V gene sequence: CDR1 LNHDA, CDR2 SQIVND (reference sequence). The CDR3 protein is CASSHQGRDTGYTF. The DNA of the CDR3 is TGTGCCAGTAGTCATCAGGGTCGCGACACCGGCTACACCTTC. The whole variable domain, remainder taken from reference TRBV19 and TRBJ1-2, is DGGITQSPKYLFRKEGQNVTLSCEQNLNHDAMYWYRQDPGQGLRLIYYSQIVNDFQKGDIAEGYSVSREKKESFPLTVTSAQKNPTAFYLCASSHQGRDTGYTFGSGTRLTVV.

This chain joins TRBV11-3 and TRBJ2-2, with D possibly matching TRBD1 (5 bases). V lost 5 bases to trimming and J lost 1 base, with 11 bases between them. The CDR3 contains 15 residues. Per the germline V gene, CDR1 is SGHNT and CDR2 is YENEEA. The CDR3 sequence is CASSPRRGNTGELFF. CDR3 bases: TGTGCCAGCAGCCCCCGAAGGGGGAACACCGGGGAGCTGTTTTTT.

This clone occurred once. This rearrangement joins TRBV5-1 to TRBJ2-5; 7 nucleotides agree with TRBD1. CDR3 length equals 13 residues. CDR1 is SGHRS and CDR2 is YFSETQ in the germline V gene. Trimming took 3 bases from V and 5 from J; bases not matched to a gene: 4. CDR3 residues: CASSSDRAETQYF. In DNA, the CDR3 is TGCGCCAGCAGCTCCGACAGGGCGGAGACCCAGTACTTC.

This chain connects TRBV2 to TRBJ2-2; possibly TRBD2 for D (6 bases). From germline, CDR1 is SNHLY and CDR2 FYNNEI. V dropped 3 bases and J dropped 5 bases, with 10 bases sitting between them. This CDR3 region has 14 residues. The chain's CDR3 is CASSEFRGTGELFF. CDR3 in DNA: TGTGCCAGCAGTGAGTTCCGGGGGACCGGGGAGCTGTTTTTT.

The CDR3 nucleotides are TGCAGCGTTGGGAGGATGGGGGGGAACACTGAAGCTTTCTTT. The encoded protein is CSVGRMGGNTEAFF. The rearrangement links TRBV29-1 to TRBJ1-1; possible D gene TRBD1, 5 bases. Germline V CDR1 and CDR2: SQVTM, ANQGSEA. The CDR3 is made up of 14 amino acids. With 4 bases removed from V and 1 base from J, the gap between germline ends came to 13 bases.

This chain links TRBV27 with TRBJ2-1; 9 bases are shared with TRBD2. The CDR3 is made up of 13 amino acids. After removal of 11 bases from V and 5 bases from J, the junction contained 7 bases not matched to a gene. Looked up from germline, CDR1 is MNHEY and CDR2 is SMNVEV (reference sequence). The CDR3 loop reads CAAGRGGHNEQFF. CDR3 sequence (DNA): TGTGCCGCCGGGCGGGGGGGGCACAATGAGCAGTTCTTC.

This chain connects TRBV7-8 to TRBJ1-5; TRBD1 aligns across 8 bases. V trimming: 4 bases; J trimming: 1 base; junction bases outside the gene matches: 3. CDR3 length: 15 amino acids. Per germline, CDR1 SGHVS and CDR2 FQNEAQ. CDR3 loop: CASSSQGASNQPQHF. The CDR3 bases are TGTGCCAGCAGCTCCCAGGGGGCAAGCAATCAGCCCCAGCATTTT. The whole variable domain, remainder taken from reference TRBV7-8 and TRBJ1-5, is GAGVSQSPRYKVAKRGQDVALRCDPISGHVSLFWYQQALGQGPEFLTYFQNEAQLDKSGLPSDRFFAERPEGSVSTLKIQRTQQEDSAVYLCASSSQGASNQPQHFGDGTRLSIL.

This chain connects TRBV30 to TRBJ2-4, with a possible D match to TRBD2 (6 bases). Deletions cut 7 bases from V and 3 bases from J, with 10 bases between. Germline CDR1 is GTSNPN and CDR2 is SVGIG (reference sequence). The CDR3 has 12 amino acids. This CDR3 is CAFSGLKNIQYF. The CDR3 DNA follows: TGTGCCTTTAGCGGCCTCAAAAACATTCAGTACTTC.

The rearrangement uses TRBV4-2 and TRBJ1-1; 8 bases line up with TRBD1. J lost 4 bases, V lost 1 base, and 2 bases had no gene match. This CDR3 is 14 amino acids long. The germline CDR1 and CDR2 sequences are LGHNA and YNFKEQ. The CDR3 region is CASSQGQGRTEAFF. Written as DNA, the CDR3 is TGTGCCAGCAGCCAAGGACAGGGGCGCACTGAAGCTTTCTTT.

This sequence joins TRBV4-2 and TRBJ2-5, with 12 bases lining up with TRBD2. This CDR3 region has 18 residues. J gave up 4 bases and V 2 bases, and 11 bases lay outside the gene matches. Germline V CDR1 and CDR2: LGHNA, YNFKEQ. Here the CDR3 DNA reads TGTGCCAGCAGCCAAAAAGGGCTAGCGGGGGGGCCTGCAGAGACCCAGTACTTC. It codes for CASSQKGLAGGPAETQYF.

This CDR3 reads CASSSTPIAVLNTGELFF. The CDR3 DNA is TGTGCCAGCAGCTCCACCCCGATAGCGGTCTTGAACACCGGGGAGCTGTTTTTT. V is TRBV9 and J is TRBJ2-2, with a possible D match to TRBD2 (6 bases). V shed 4 bases and J shed 1 base, with 20 bases lying between them. The CDR3 has 18 amino acids. Germline-derived CDR1 and CDR2 are SGDLS and YYNGEE.

The chain employs TRBV10-2 and TRBJ2-2; the match to TRBD2 covers 15 bases. The CDR3 loop spans 17 amino acids. Trimming cost V 5 bases and J 1 base; bases outside gene matches: 2. Germline V CDR1 and CDR2: WSHSY, SAAADI. The CDR3 spells CASSWTSGGGNTGELFF. CDR3 nucleotide sequence: TGCGCCAGCAGTTGGACTAGCGGGGGGGGGAACACCGGGGAGCTGTTTTTT.

The rearrangement links TRBV2 to TRBJ2-6; the D is unclear. This CDR3 is 13 amino acids long. Trimming shortened V by 6 bases and J by 4 bases, and 7 bases separated the two germline ends. Germline V lookup: CDR1 SNHLY, CDR2 FYNNEI. The CDR3 DNA sequence: TGTGCCAGCAGCCAACAGGGGGCCAACGTCCTGACTTTC. This gives the protein CASSQQGANVLTF. The full variable domain, completed using reference TRBV2 and TRBJ2-6, is EPEVTQTPSHQVTQMGQEVILRCVPISNHLYFYWYRQILGQKVEFLVSFYNNEISEKSEIFDDQFSVERPDGSNFTLKIRSTKLEDSAMYFCASSQQGANVLTFGAGSRLTVL.

The chain couples TRBV7-2 to TRBJ2-3; perhaps TRBD1 as D (6 bases). The ends were cut back, 5 bases at V and 11 bases at J, with 17 bases in the middle. This CDR3 contains 13 residues. The V gene's germline CDR1 is SGHTA and CDR2 FQGNSA. CDR3: CASSRSWTEGQYF. CDR3 nucleotide sequence: TGTGCCAGCAGCCGTTCTTGGACAGAGGGGCAGTATTTT.

The CDR3 is CATSTSLRGGTEAFF. The DNA for the CDR3 is TGTGCCACCAGCACTTCTCTCAGGGGTGGGACTGAAGCTTTCTTT. The chain couples TRBV15 to TRBJ1-1; tentatively, D is TRBD1 (6 bases). Trimming removed 4 bases at V and 5 bases at J, with 17 bases between. This CDR3 spans 15 amino acids. The germline CDR1 and CDR2 sequences are LNHNV and YYDKDF (reference sequence).

The CDR3 region has the DNA TGTGCCAGCAGTCCCCGGGACAGGGGGTACACTGAAGCTTTCTTT. Translating gives CASSPRDRGYTEAFF. The chain combines TRBV2 with TRBJ1-1; TRBD1 aligns across 11 bases. Germline V gene sequence: CDR1 SNHLY, CDR2 FYNNEI. With 5 bases clipped from V and 3 bases from J, the junction kept 5 bases outside the gene matches. This CDR3 comprises 15 residues. The full variable domain, completed using reference TRBV2 and TRBJ1-1, is EPEVTQTPSHQVTQMGQEVILRCVPISNHLYFYWYRQILGQKVEFLVSFYNNEISEKSEIFDDQFSVERPDGSNFTLKIRSTKLEDSAMYFCASSPRDRGYTEAFFGQGTRLTVV.

The V and J genes are TRBV18 and TRBJ2-5, with D maybe TRBD2 (6 bases). This CDR3 spans 13 amino acids. CDR1 KGHSH and CDR2 LQKENI come from the germline V gene. Trimming stripped 3 bases from V and 3 bases from J, with 8 bases between. Written as DNA, the CDR3 is TGTGCCAGCTCACCCCCGGGGGAAGAGACCCAGTACTTC. Protein: CASSPPGEETQYF.

Here the CDR3 reads CASSVRRYSYEQYF. The CDR3 DNA sequence: TGTGCCAGCAGTGTCAGAAGATATTCCTACGAGCAGTACTTC. V and J are TRBV2 and TRBJ2-7; D is undetermined. From germline, CDR1 is SNHLY and CDR2 FYNNEI. The CDR3 spans 14 residues. Trimming left V 4 bases short and J 1 base short, with 11 bases between.

The rearrangement joins TRBV11-2 to TRBJ1-1; 11 nucleotides match TRBD1. Germline V gene lookup returns CDR1 SGHAT and CDR2 FQNNGV. The trim removed 4 bases at V and 3 bases at J, leaving 4 bases unmatched. This CDR3 has 15 residues. The CDR3 spells CASSSGTGGHTEAFF. The CDR3 DNA reads as TGTGCCAGCAGCTCAGGGACAGGGGGACACACTGAAGCTTTCTTT.

The count of this clone is one. This chain uses TRBV11-2 with TRBJ2-2; unclear D gene. The CDR3 contains 16 residues. CDR1 is SGHAT, CDR2 FQNNGV, per germline. The V end lost 1 base, the J end lost 2 bases, and 11 bases lay between the germline ends. The CDR3 region is CASSLGSGPNTGELFF. The DNA for the CDR3 is TGTGCCAGCAGCTTAGGCTCCGGTCCCAACACCGGGGAGCTGTTTTTT.

This clone is labeled as medium-sized. V and J are TRBV10-2 and TRBJ2-1; no reliable D call. V was trimmed by 11 bases and J by 0 bases, leaving 8 bases between them. Germline V gives CDR1 WSHSY, CDR2 SAAADI. This CDR3 contains 12 residues. The CDR3 protein is CAGRFSYNEQFF. In nucleotides, the CDR3 is TGCGCCGGGCGTTTCTCCTACAATGAGCAGTTCTTC.

The J gene is TRBJ2-1, the V gene TRBV10-1; D is possibly TRBD2 (5 bases). CDR3 length: 13 residues. Trimming cost V 5 bases and J 7 bases, with 12 bases left between them. Looked up from germline, CDR1 is WNHNN and CDR2 is SYGVQD (reference sequence). CDR3 DNA sequence: TGCGCCAGCAGTTCAACGGGGAGTAATGAGCAGTTCTTC. Residues: CASSSTGSNEQFF.

V gene TRBV9 combines with J gene TRBJ2-5; 7 bases are a match to TRBD1. The CDR3 has 17 residues. With 3 bases clipped from V and 2 bases from J, the junction kept 13 bases outside the gene matches. The germline gives CDR1 SGDLS, CDR2 YYNGEE. The CDR3 loop reads CASSAFNRGPLQETQYF. Here the CDR3 DNA reads TGTGCCAGCAGCGCTTTTAACAGGGGTCCCTTGCAAGAGACCCAGTACTTC. Combining the CDR3 with reference TRBV9 and TRBJ2-5 gives the whole variable domain DSGVTQTPKHLITATGQRVTLRCSPRSGDLSVYWYQQSLDQGLQFLIQYYNGEERAKGNILERFSAQQFPDLHSELNLSSLELGDSALYFCASSAFNRGPLQETQYFGPGTRLLVL.

The gene calls are TRBV2 and TRBJ2-2, with 7 nucleotides matching TRBD1. The CDR3 sequence is 14 residues long. After removal of 6 bases from V and 2 bases from J, the junction contained 3 bases not matched to a gene. CDR1 is SNHLY, CDR2 FYNNEI, per germline. Written as DNA, the CDR3 is TGTGCCAGCAGAGGGGACAGTAACACCGGGGAGCTGTTTTTT. Its translation: CASRGDSNTGELFF.

This clone was recorded only once. The chain joins TRBV12-3 or TRBV12-4 to TRBJ1-2, with D possibly being TRBD1 (5 bases). Trimming left V 6 bases short and J 4 bases short, with 12 bases between. This CDR3 has 13 residues. The CDR3 protein is CASSTRVVYGYTF. The CDR3 DNA reads TGTGCCAGCAGCACCAGGGTGGTCTATGGCTACACCTTC.

The chain employs TRBV5-1 and TRBJ2-3, with a possible D match to TRBD2 (6 bases). Germline-derived CDR1 and CDR2 are SGHRS and YFSETQ. V was shortened by 4 bases and J by 4 bases, with 19 bases between the two germline ends. The CDR3 loop spans 16 amino acids. The CDR3 coding sequence is TGCGCCAGCAGCCCGGGGGTGGCCGAATCGGCAGATACGCAGTATTTT. This translates into CASSPGVAESADTQYF.

This chain joins TRBV6-5 and TRBJ2-1, with TRBD2 matching 8 bases. CDR1 MNHEY and CDR2 SVGAGI come from the germline V gene. Trimming removed 5 bases from V and 8 bases from J; junction bases left unmatched: 8. The CDR3 is 14 amino acids. The CDR3 loop is CASSSGGRVDEQFF. The CDR3 DNA is TGTGCCAGCAGTAGCGGGGGCCGCGTGGATGAGCAGTTCTTC.

This chain uses TRBV7-2 with TRBJ2-3, with 8 bases that match TRBD2. CDR1 and CDR2 from the germline V gene are SGHTA and FQGNSA. Trimming cost V 5 bases and J 4 bases; bases outside gene matches: 11. The CDR3 is made up of 16 amino acids. The CDR3: CASSQASGGPPDTQYF. The CDR3 nucleotides read TGTGCCAGCAGCCAAGCCTCGGGGGGGCCCCCAGATACGCAGTATTTT. Full variable domain (remainder filled in from reference TRBV7-2 and TRBJ2-3): GAGVSQSPSNKVTEKGKDVELRCDPISGHTALYWYRQSLGQGLEFLIYFQGNSAPDKSGLPSDRFSAERTGGSVSTLTIQRTQQEDSAVYLCASSQASGGPPDTQYFGPGTRLTVL.